What follows describes a single T cell receptor (beta chain). Per the original data handling: By means of reference gene primer amplification, nucleated cell counts were estimated. Generated by immunoSEQ multiplex PCR, the TCRdb table keeps only in-frame clones and is missing some. That table supplies the V and J calls and clone size; D and trimming were determined from the DNA. This sample has tens of thousands of clones, with 87% found just once. The data belong to a study of blood T cell repertoires in COVID-19. Study-wide background: From the United States, Italy and Spain came samples of acute and convalescent COVID-19. In each case, the material was cDNA or gDNA derived from T cells, B-cell-depleted T cells, or PBMCs.

Sequenced sample: peripheral blood. The sequence was obtained from a woman in her fifties or sixties with COVID-19, enrolled during active disease.

The CDR3 reads CASSPGGGEETQYF. The CDR3 DNA reads as TGTGCCAGCAGCCCTGGGGGGGGCGAAGAGACCCAGTACTTC. The chain is built from TRBV11-3 and TRBJ2-5; weak D call: TRBD2 (7 bases). The CDR3 loop spans 14 amino acids. V lost 5 bases to trimming and J lost 3 bases, with 13 bases between them. CDR1 and CDR2 (germline): SGHNT, YENEEA.